One and the same sample provided the 31 T cell receptor beta chains below, sequenced in a study of vaccination effects on CD4 cells after COVID-19. Before sequencing, viral peptide pools were used by the ViraFEST assay to expand antigen-specific CD4+ T cells. The authors isolated CD4+ T cells after nine to eleven days of culture. Which antigens these TCRs recognize remains unknown. Method: immunoSEQ multiplex PCR; TCRdb's copy keeps in-frame clones and lacks some. The sample shows around 30,000 clones, 55% to 75% of them seen only once. Here the sequenced sample was CD4+ T cells from PBMCs cultured with HCoV-229E spike peptides, taken before COVID-19 vaccination. The receptor source for this set is a human donor who received a COVID-19 vaccine.

This clone was recorded only once. The chain couples TRBV4-2 to TRBJ2-7, with unresolved D. The length of the CDR3 is 15 residues. CDR1 and CDR2 (germline): LGHNA, YNFKEQ. The V end was cut by 5 bases, the J end by 2 bases, with 16 bases between. The CDR3 region is CASSTRTSGPYEQYF. For the CDR3, the DNA is TGTGCCAGCAGCACACGTACCTCCGGTCCCTACGAGCAGTACTTC.

V usage is TRBV28 and J usage is TRBJ2-7, with TRBD2 matching over 13 bases. Trimming cost V 5 bases and J 5 bases; bases outside gene matches: 6. This CDR3 comprises 15 residues. The germline V gene has CDR1 MDHEN and CDR2 SYDVKM. Here the CDR3 reads CASSPRLAGGDEQYF. The CDR3 bases are TGTGCCAGCAGTCCCCGACTAGCGGGAGGTGACGAGCAGTACTTC.

The J gene is TRBJ2-3, the V gene TRBV2; 8 bases map to TRBD2. V was pared by 11 bases and J by 2 bases, with 9 bases of the junction left unmatched. CDR1 and CDR2 (germline): SNHLY, FYNNEI. There are 14 residues in the CDR3. Here the CDR3 DNA reads TGTGCCGGGGCTAGCGGGTGGGACACAGATACGCAGTATTTT. As protein: CAGASGWDTDTQYF.

The rearrangement joins TRBV2 to TRBJ1-5; possibly TRBD1 for D (5 bases). Germline-derived CDR1 and CDR2 are SNHLY and FYNNEI. The CDR3 spans 14 residues. The V gene lost 5 bases and the J gene lost 7 bases, with 15 bases spanning the gap. The DNA for the CDR3 is TGTGCCAGCAGTTCCGGGGACCGGGGGCAGCCCCAGCATTTT. Amino acid sequence: CASSSGDRGQPQHF.

This clone was counted between two and nine times. V usage is TRBV2 and J usage is TRBJ2-3; 8 bases agree with TRBD2. Germline CDR1 reads SNHLY; CDR2 reads FYNNEI. Trimming at V came to 4 bases and at J to 8 bases, leaving 5 bases not matched to a gene. The CDR3 is 13 residues long. The CDR3 coding sequence is TGTGCCAGCAGTGGGGCGGGGGGCACTACGCAGTATTTT. It yields the protein CASSGAGGTTQYF.

The rearrangement links TRBV6-2 or TRBV6-3 to TRBJ2-1; TRBD2 aligns across 14 bases. Germline V gene data show CDR1 as MNHEY and CDR2 as SVGEGT. The CDR3 runs to 18 residues. The J segment lost 4 bases and the V segment lost 2 bases, leaving 7 bases of the junction unmatched. The CDR3 sequence: CASSYETSGRGVYNEQFF. The CDR3 nucleotides read TGTGCCAGCAGTTACGAGACTAGCGGGAGGGGTGTGTACAATGAGCAGTTCTTC.

This clone was observed a handful of times. The chain couples TRBV6-5 to TRBJ1-1; D unclear. Trimming removed 4 bases from V and 0 bases from J, with 6 bases in between. CDR3 length: 13 residues. From germline, CDR1 is MNHEY and CDR2 SVGAGI. Here the CDR3 DNA reads TGTGCCAGCAGTTCCCCCATGAACACTGAAGCTTTCTTT. Protein sequence: CASSSPMNTEAFF.

This chain uses TRBV28 with TRBJ1-1; no definite D call. Deletions cut 3 bases from V and 10 bases from J, with 18 bases between. CDR3 length: 14 amino acids. Germline CDR1 and CDR2: MDHEN and SYDVKM. CDR3 DNA sequence: TGTGCCAGCAGTTTGGGTAGGCAGAGCGAGAGAGCTTTCTTT. Translating gives CASSLGRQSERAFF.

This clone occurred a few times. This chain uses TRBV5-5 with TRBJ1-5, with D perhaps matching TRBD1 (6 bases). Trimming pared 4 bases from V and 7 bases from J, leaving 21 bases between. Germline V gene data show CDR1 as SGHKS and CDR2 as YYEKEE (reference sequence). CDR3 length equals 16 residues. CDR3 loop: CASSPTGSSLGQPQHF. The CDR3, as DNA: TGTGCCAGCAGCCCGACAGGCTCCTCTTTGGGACAGCCCCAGCATTTT.

Written as DNA, the CDR3 is TGTGCCAGCAGCTTAGATCCCAGCCCGAACACTGAAGCTTTCTTT. Translating it yields CASSLDPSPNTEAFF. This rearrangement joins TRBV11-2 to TRBJ1-1; D uncertain. Germline loops: CDR1 SGHAT, CDR2 FQNNGV. V lost 0 bases to trimming and J lost 1 base, with 9 bases between them. CDR3 length: 15 amino acids.

The chain recombines TRBV20-1 with TRBJ1-4; D gene unclear. The CDR3 contains 13 residues. In germline, CDR1 is DFQATT, CDR2 SNEGSKA (reference sequence). Trimming took 3 bases from V and 8 from J, leaving 13 bases between them. The CDR3 DNA reads as TGCAGTGCTAGTTCCGGGTCTACGGAAAAACTGTTTTTT. Protein sequence: CSASSGSTEKLFF.

The gene calls are TRBV5-6 and TRBJ2-7, with D perhaps matching TRBD1 or TRBD2 (5 bases each). The CDR3 runs to 15 residues. CDR1 and CDR2 from the germline V gene are SGHDT and YYEEEE. With 2 bases removed from V and 2 bases from J, the gap between germline ends came to 14 bases. CDR3 nucleotide sequence: TGTGCCAGCAGCTTCTTTGTGGGGGATCCCTACGAGCAGTACTTC. This codes for CASSFFVGDPYEQYF.

The V gene is TRBV12-3 or TRBV12-4, the J gene TRBJ1-1; D is undetermined. V was shortened by 5 bases and J by 5 bases, with 9 bases between the two germline ends. The CDR3 contains 12 residues. CDR3: CASSLGKTEAFF. The CDR3 DNA is TGTGCCAGCAGTCTTGGTAAGACTGAAGCTTTCTTT.

This clone was detected only a few times. The V and J genes are TRBV5-1 and TRBJ2-3; 9 bases align to TRBD2. V gave up 0 bases and J gave up 3 bases; unmatched junction bases: 8. Germline-derived CDR1 and CDR2 are SGHRS and YFSETQ. The CDR3 length is 17 residues. CDR3 nucleotide sequence: TGCGCCAGCAGCTTGGATTGGCTAGCGGGAAATACAGATACGCAGTATTTT. Translation: CASSLDWLAGNTDTQYF.

This chain uses TRBV27 with TRBJ1-6; TRBD1 might be the D (6 bases). CDR1 MNHEY and CDR2 SMNVEV come from the germline V gene (reference sequence). This CDR3 contains 15 residues. The V end lost 2 bases, the J end lost 7 bases, and 12 bases lay between the germline ends. CDR3 coding DNA: TGTGCCAGCAGTTTAACCAGGGGAGGGAATTCACCCCTCCACTTT. It specifies CASSLTRGGNSPLHF.

V and J are TRBV15 and TRBJ2-3; D is uncertain. CDR1 and CDR2 from the germline V gene are LNHNV and YYDKDF (reference sequence). V lost 4 bases to trimming and J lost 3 bases, with 2 bases between them. The CDR3 is 11 amino acids. The CDR3 here is CATSTTDTQYF. For the CDR3, the DNA is TGTGCCACCAGCACGACAGATACGCAGTATTTT.

This clone was counted a few times. The chain uses TRBV30 and TRBJ1-2; D not resolved. Germline-derived CDR1 and CDR2 are GTSNPN and SVGIG (reference sequence). The CDR3 is made up of 14 amino acids. Trimming removed 2 bases at V and 1 base at J, with 11 bases between. Written as DNA, the CDR3 is TGTGCCTGGAGTACCGGAGGGATTAACTATGGCTACACCTTC. Protein product: CAWSTGGINYGYTF.

In nucleotides, the CDR3 is TGTGCCTGGAGTGTATTTCTGGGGGGCCATGGCTACACCTTC. Encoded protein: CAWSVFLGGHGYTF. The chain combines TRBV30 with TRBJ1-2; TRBD1 is a possible D gene (6 bases). This CDR3 is built from 14 residues. V gave up 0 bases and J gave up 6 bases, with 14 bases separating them. CDR1 and CDR2 (germline): GTSNPN, SVGIG (reference sequence).

V and J are TRBV19 and TRBJ1-5, with D maybe TRBD1 (5 bases). There are 15 residues in the CDR3. Trimming removed 1 base from V and 2 bases from J, with 9 bases in between. CDR1 and CDR2 (germline): LNHDA, SQIVND (reference sequence). CDR3 residues: CASSIVMGGNQPQHF. The CDR3 DNA reads as TGTGCCAGTAGTATAGTGATGGGGGGCAATCAGCCCCAGCATTTT. The entire variable domain, with the rest obtained from reference TRBV19 and TRBJ1-5, is as follows: DGGITQSPKYLFRKEGQNVTLSCEQNLNHDAMYWYRQDPGQGLRLIYYSQIVNDFQKGDIAEGYSVSREKKESFPLTVTSAQKNPTAFYLCASSIVMGGNQPQHFGDGTRLSIL.

This chain links TRBV2 with TRBJ2-5; the D gene is possibly TRBD2 (7 bases). V was pared by 4 bases and J by 5 bases, with 11 bases between. The CDR3 runs 13 residues. The germline V gene has CDR1 SNHLY and CDR2 FYNNEI. CDR3 nucleotides: TGTGCCAGCAGTGTGGGGGGGGCTGAGACCCAGTACTTC. This translates into CASSVGGAETQYF. The variable domain in full, with the rest retrieved from reference TRBV2 and TRBJ2-5, is EPEVTQTPSHQVTQMGQEVILRCVPISNHLYFYWYRQILGQKVEFLVSFYNNEISEKSEIFDDQFSVERPDGSNFTLKIRSTKLEDSAMYFCASSVGGAETQYFGPGTRLLVL.

As for this clone: Other DNA sequences from this sample encode an identical CDR3 as well. CDR3 nucleotides: TGTGCCTGGAACGGCTACACCTTC. Amino acid sequence: CAWNGYTF. The chain is built from TRBV30 and TRBJ1-2; D call uncertain. Trimming left V 4 bases short and J 8 bases short, with 2 bases between. Germline lookup yields CDR1 GTSNPN and CDR2 SVGIG (reference sequence). This CDR3 has 8 residues.

This clone was observed a single time. The chain uses TRBV5-8 and TRBJ2-3, with TRBD2 identical over 7 bases. V trimming: 4 bases; J trimming: 4 bases; junction bases outside the gene matches: 12. CDR3 length: 16 residues. Looked up from germline, CDR1 is SGHTS and CDR2 is YDEGEE. The CDR3 sequence: CASSPSGVGHADTQYF. CDR3 bases: TGTGCCAGCAGCCCCAGCGGGGTAGGCCACGCAGATACGCAGTATTTT.

This chain uses TRBV6-5 with TRBJ1-5; D is unclear. The V end was cut by 6 bases, the J end by 3 bases, with 12 bases between. This CDR3 contains 14 residues. In germline, CDR1 is MNHEY, CDR2 SVGAGI. As DNA, the CDR3 is TGTGCCAGCAGCTCGGTCCTCCTCAATCAGCCCCAGCATTTT. The encoded protein is CASSSVLLNQPQHF.

The chain links TRBV27 to TRBJ1-6; D gene unclear. The length of the CDR3 is 15 residues. Germline assignment: CDR1 MNHEY and CDR2 SMNVEV (reference sequence). V lost 4 bases and J 0 bases, leaving 7 bases between the germline ends. CDR3 DNA: TGTGCCAGCAGTTCCGGGAGCTCCTATAATTCACCCCTCCACTTT. Its protein is CASSSGSSYNSPLHF.

The chain uses TRBV30 and TRBJ1-1; TRBD1 agrees at 7 bases. J was trimmed by 5 bases and V by 5 bases; bases with no gene match: 11. This CDR3 spans 14 amino acids. Germline CDR1 reads GTSNPN; CDR2 reads SVGIG (reference sequence). Here the CDR3 DNA reads TGTGCCTGGTTGAGGGGCAGGGGGATGACTGAAGCTTTCTTT. This sequence encodes CAWLRGRGMTEAFF. Combining the CDR3 with reference TRBV30 and TRBJ1-1 gives the whole variable domain SQTIHQWPATLVQPVGSPLSLECTVEGTSNPNLYWYRQAAGRGLQLLFYSVGIGQISSEVPQNLSASRPQDRQFILSSKKLLLSDSGFYLCAWLRGRGMTEAFFGQGTRLTVV.

This chain joins TRBV6-2 or TRBV6-3 and TRBJ2-7, with D perhaps matching TRBD1 (6 bases). Germline assignment: CDR1 MNHEY and CDR2 SVGEGT. The CDR3 sequence is 14 residues long. V lost 4 bases and J 2 bases, leaving 12 bases between the germline ends. In DNA form, the CDR3 reads TGTGCCAGCAGTTTAGGGACAATTACCTACGAGCAGTACTTC. The encoded protein is CASSLGTITYEQYF.

The chain has TRBV19 and TRBJ2-1, with TRBD1 identical over 7 bases. CDR3 length equals 17 residues. V lost 2 bases and J lost 7; bases outside the gene matches: 14. Germline V gene sequence: CDR1 LNHDA, CDR2 SQIVND (reference sequence). The CDR3 region has the DNA TGTGCCAGTAGTATAACGACAGGGCCTATTGGATGGAATGAGCAGTTCTTC. Protein sequence: CASSITTGPIGWNEQFF.

The chain employs TRBV29-1 and TRBJ1-1, with a tentative D call TRBD1 (6 bases). The CDR3 extends over 15 amino acids. V lost 4 bases, J lost 4 bases, and 19 bases lay in between. The V gene's germline CDR1 is SQVTM and CDR2 ANQGSEA. The CDR3 region has the DNA TGCAGCGTTGGCCTAGGGGGAACCGGTAGCACTGAAGCTTTCTTT. It is translated as CSVGLGGTGSTEAFF.

The chain is built from TRBV7-8 and TRBJ1-2; 7 positions agree with TRBD1. Germline V gene lookup returns CDR1 SGHVS and CDR2 FQNEAQ. V gave up 5 bases and J gave up 7 bases; unmatched junction bases: 4. This CDR3 is 12 amino acids long. CDR3 nucleotide sequence: TGTGCCAGCAGCCCCGACAGGGCTGGCTACACCTTC. Residues: CASSPDRAGYTF. Full variable domain (rest looked up from reference TRBV7-8 and TRBJ1-2): GAGVSQSPRYKVAKRGQDVALRCDPISGHVSLFWYQQALGQGPEFLTYFQNEAQLDKSGLPSDRFFAERPEGSVSTLKIQRTQQEDSAVYLCASSPDRAGYTFGSGTRLTVV.

This chain uses TRBV9 with TRBJ2-3, with no clear D. The CDR3 consists of 14 residues. Germline lookup yields CDR1 SGDLS and CDR2 YYNGEE. Trimming removed 1 base from V and 4 bases from J, with 10 bases in between. CDR3 sequence reads: CASSVHARSDTQYF. Written as DNA, the CDR3 is TGTGCCAGCAGCGTACACGCAAGGTCAGATACGCAGTATTTT. The entire variable domain, with the rest obtained from reference TRBV9 and TRBJ2-3, is as follows: DSGVTQTPKHLITATGQRVTLRCSPRSGDLSVYWYQQSLDQGLQFLIQYYNGEERAKGNILERFSAQQFPDLHSELNLSSLELGDSALYFCASSVHARSDTQYFGPGTRLTVL.

The chain combines TRBV2 with TRBJ2-7; 9 nucleotides align to TRBD2. Germline-derived CDR1 and CDR2 are SNHLY and FYNNEI. The CDR3 sequence is 14 residues long. J was trimmed by 0 bases and V by 4 bases; bases with no gene match: 1. The CDR3 DNA is TGTGCCAGCAGTGGCGGGAGGGCCTCCTACGAGCAGTACTTC. Its protein is CASSGGRASYEQYF. Full variable domain (missing parts from reference TRBV2 and TRBJ2-7): EPEVTQTPSHQVTQMGQEVILRCVPISNHLYFYWYRQILGQKVEFLVSFYNNEISEKSEIFDDQFSVERPDGSNFTLKIRSTKLEDSAMYFCASSGGRASYEQYFGPGTRLTVT.